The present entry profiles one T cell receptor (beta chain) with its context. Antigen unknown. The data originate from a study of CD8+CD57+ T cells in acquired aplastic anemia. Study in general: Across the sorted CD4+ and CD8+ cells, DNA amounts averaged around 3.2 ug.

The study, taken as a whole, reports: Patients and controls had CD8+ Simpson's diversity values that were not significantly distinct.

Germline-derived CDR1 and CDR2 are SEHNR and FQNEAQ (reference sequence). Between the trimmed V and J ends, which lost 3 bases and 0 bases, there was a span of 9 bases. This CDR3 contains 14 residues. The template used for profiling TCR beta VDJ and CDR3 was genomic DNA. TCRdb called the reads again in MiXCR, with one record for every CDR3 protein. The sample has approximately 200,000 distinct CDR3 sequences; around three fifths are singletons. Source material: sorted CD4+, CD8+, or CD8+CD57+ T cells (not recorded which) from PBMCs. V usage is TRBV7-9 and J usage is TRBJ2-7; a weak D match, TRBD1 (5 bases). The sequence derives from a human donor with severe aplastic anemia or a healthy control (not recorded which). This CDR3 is CASSFTGISYEQYF. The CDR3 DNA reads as TGTGCCAGCAGCTTTACAGGAATCTCCTACGAGCAGTACTTC.